The clone carrying this T cell receptor (beta chain) was recorded a few times. Its cognate antigen is unknown. These data come from a study of T cells in Graves' hyperthyroidism and ophthalmopathy. Findings and caveats of the study: Blood shared most expanded thyroid clonotypes above 0.001.

RNA transcripts yielded amplified TCR beta CDR3 regions. RT-PCR in the first round (using the HTBI primer set) targeted the TCR CDR3. MiXCR was run by TCRdb on the multiplex PCR reads, yielding one entry per CDR3 protein. There are around 530,000 distinct CDR3 sequences in the sample; 15% to 20% occur only once, and approximately 15% lies in the top ten. Inclusion characteristics of ophthalmopathy patients comprised a Clinical Activity Score of at least 3, a NOSPECS grade of at least 4, and duration under 3 months. Source material for PBMCs was more than 7.5 ml fresh peripheral blood. The source material was blood. This receptor was taken from a woman under 30 with Graves' ophthalmopathy.

CDR3: CASTNSEGGATWRETQYF. Here the CDR3 DNA reads TGCGCCAGCACCAACTCGGAGGGAGGAGCCACCTGGAGAGAGACCCAGTACTTC. The chain joins TRBV5-1 to TRBJ2-5, with a weak D call TRBD2 (6 bases). CDR1 is SGHRS and CDR2 is YFSETQ in the germline V gene. Trimming took 6 bases from V and 4 from J, leaving 28 bases between them. The CDR3 runs 18 residues.